The sequence of this TCR beta chain was determined in a study of identical twins. TCRdb re-analysed the 5' RACE reads in MiXCR, keeping a single row per CDR3 protein. The sample lists 350,000 or so distinct CDR3 sequences; more than 9% were seen once. Every one of the donors was a healthy Caucasian. Findings and limits, study-wide: The models systematically underestimated how much out-of-frame TCR alpha was shared in monozygotic twins.

There are a few counts of this clonotype. Its antigen is unknown. Germline V gene lookup returns CDR1 SEHNR and CDR2 FQNEAQ (reference sequence). V gave up 5 bases and J gave up 7 bases; unmatched junction bases: 13. The CDR3 has 15 residues. The same specimen was also included in a second study, on yellow fever vaccine responses in identical twins.

This chain uses TRBV7-9 with TRBJ2-7; the match to TRBD1 covers 8 bases. The clonotype was recovered from a woman aged 18-30 years in good health. Sequenced material: CD8+ T cells sorted from blood. CDR3 amino acids: CASSTARTGPCEQYF. CDR3 DNA sequence: TGTGCCAGCAGCACCGCCCGGACAGGGCCCTGTGAGCAGTACTTC.